This T cell receptor beta chain was captured in a study of cytomegalovirus exposure and HLA in healthy donors. Whole-study findings and limits: According to a later analysis, most TCR beta chains associated with CMV appeared HLA-restricted. From TCR beta sequences, most subjects' HLA-A and HLA-B alleles were reportedly predicted accurately. An analysis that was carried out later associated fewer than 20,000 TCR beta sequences with HLA alleles at 0.05 false discovery rate.

This clone showed up just once. The antigen is undetermined. A read error may produce the germline difference seen at one junction end. This CDR3 is built from 14 residues. Per the germline V gene, CDR1 is LNHDA and CDR2 is SQIVND (reference sequence). PCR employed 60 Vbeta and 13 Jbeta primers. Profiled with immunoSEQ multiplex PCR; TCRdb holds only in-frame clones, not every one. The data contain about 160,000 clones, approximately 72% of them singletons. The receptor was derived from a man aged 18 to 29 in good health and CMV-seronegative. The material sequenced was PBMCs. The chain links TRBV19 to TRBJ2-2; D is possibly TRBD2 (5 bases). Here the CDR3 DNA reads TGTGCCAGTATAGGAGTGGTTAACACCGGGGAGCTATTTTTT. Residues: CASIGVVNTGELFF. The full variable domain, in which reference TRBV19 and TRBJ2-2 provide the parts outside the CDR3, is DGGITQSPKYLFRKEGQNVTLSCEQNLNHDAMYWYRQDPGQGLRLIYYSQIVNDFQKGDIAEGYSVSREKKESFPLTVTSAQKNPTAFYLCASIGVVNTGELFFGEGSRLTVL.